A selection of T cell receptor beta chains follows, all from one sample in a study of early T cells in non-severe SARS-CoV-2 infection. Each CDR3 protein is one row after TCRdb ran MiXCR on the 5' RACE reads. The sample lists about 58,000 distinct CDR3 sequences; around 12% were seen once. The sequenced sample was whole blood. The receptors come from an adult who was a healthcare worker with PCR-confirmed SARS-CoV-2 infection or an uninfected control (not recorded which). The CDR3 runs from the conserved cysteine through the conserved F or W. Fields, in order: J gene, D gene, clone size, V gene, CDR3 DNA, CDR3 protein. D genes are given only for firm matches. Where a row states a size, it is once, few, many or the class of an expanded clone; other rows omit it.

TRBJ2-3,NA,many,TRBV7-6,TGTGCCAGCAGTCCAGAACCCGAGCTGTCCCCCCGCCATACGCAGTATTTT,CASSPEPELSPRHTQYF
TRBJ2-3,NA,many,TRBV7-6,TGTGCCAGCAGCTTAGTTGGGGGACCCCCCCCAGATACGCAGTATTTT,CASSLVGGPPPDTQYF
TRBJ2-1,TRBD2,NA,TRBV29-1,TGCAGCTCCCGGATGGGGAGGGCCAATAATGAGCAGTTCTTC,CSSRMGRANNEQFF
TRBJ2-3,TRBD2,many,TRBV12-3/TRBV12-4,TGTGCCAGCAGTTTTGCTAGCGGGAGGGCCCAAACGCAGTATTTT,CASSFASGRAQTQYF
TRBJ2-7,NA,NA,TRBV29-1,TGCAGCACTGTGGTAGGCCCCTACGAGCAGTACTTC,CSTVVGPYEQYF
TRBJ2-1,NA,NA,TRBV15,TGTGCCACCAGCAGAGATGGGGGGTCCTACAATGAGCAGTTCTTC,CATSRDGGSYNEQFF
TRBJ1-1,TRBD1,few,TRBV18,TGTGCCAGCTCATCCGTCAGGGGGCTCCCTGACACTGAAGCTTTCTTT,CASSSVRGLPDTEAFF
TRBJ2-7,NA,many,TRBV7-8,TGTGCCAGCAGCTTAGTGGTCAGGGCCTACGAGCAGTACTTC,CASSLVVRAYEQYF
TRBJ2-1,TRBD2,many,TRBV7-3,TGTGCCAGCAGCTTAAGGGAGGGTGAGCAGTTCTTC,CASSLREGEQFF
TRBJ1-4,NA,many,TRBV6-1,TGTGCCAGCAGAGGTTTTGAAGAAAAACTGTTTTTT,CASRGFEEKLFF
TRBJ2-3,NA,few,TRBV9,TGTGCCAGCAGCTCCCGATCTAATACAGATACGCAGTATTTT,CASSSRSNTDTQYF
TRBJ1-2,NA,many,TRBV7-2,TGTGCCAGCAGCTTAGAGGCTCGGACAGAAAAGAACTATGGCTACACCTTC,CASSLEARTEKNYGYTF
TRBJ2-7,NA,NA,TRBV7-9,TGTGCCAGCAGCCCCGTAAGGGTGGGGTCCTACGAGCAGTACTTC,CASSPVRVGSYEQYF
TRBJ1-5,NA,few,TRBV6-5,TGTGCCAGCAGTACCGGACTCGCGCGTCAGCCCCAGCATTTT,CASSTGLARQPQHF
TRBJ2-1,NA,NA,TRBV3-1,TGTGCCAGCAGCCAAGAGCAACTAACCTACAATGAGCAGTTCTTC,CASSQEQLTYNEQFF
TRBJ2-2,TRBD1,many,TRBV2,TGTGCCAGCAGTGTCCGGGACAGGGGGGCCGGGGAGCTGTTTTTT,CASSVRDRGAGELFF
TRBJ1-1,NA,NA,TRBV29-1,TGCAGCGTGGCCCCCATGGCGGCCAACACTGAAGCTTTCTTT,CSVAPMAANTEAFF
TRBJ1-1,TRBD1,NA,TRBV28,TGTGCCAGCAGTCCTCAGGGGGTATGGAACACTGAAGCTTTCTTT,CASSPQGVWNTEAFF
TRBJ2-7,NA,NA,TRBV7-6,TGTGCCAGCAGCTTAGGTGGGGGAGCCGGAAACTACGAGCAGTACTTC,CASSLGGGAGNYEQYF
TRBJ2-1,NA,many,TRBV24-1,TGTGCCACGACCCCGACCGGGACAAACAATGAGCAGTTCTTC,CATTPTGTNNEQFF
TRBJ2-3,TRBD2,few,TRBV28,TGTGCCAGCAGTCGGACTAGCGGACGCACAGATACGCAGTATTTT,CASSRTSGRTDTQYF
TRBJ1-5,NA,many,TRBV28,TGTGCCAGCACGGGGGGGAAATATAGCAATCAGCCCCAGCATTTT,CASTGGKYSNQPQHF
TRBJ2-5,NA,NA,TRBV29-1,TGCAGCGGTGACAACGGGCAAGAGACCCAGTACTTC,CSGDNGQETQYF
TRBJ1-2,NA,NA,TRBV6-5,TGTGCCAGCAGTTCCCCCCGGGATTATAGCTACACCTTC,CASSSPRDYSYTF
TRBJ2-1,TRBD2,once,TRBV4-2,TGTGCCAGCAGCCCCCAAATTGGGACTAGCGGGGGAGAGCAGTTCTTC,CASSPQIGTSGGEQFF
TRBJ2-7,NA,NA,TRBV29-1,TGCAGCGTTGAGGTCAGGGAGTACTACGAGCAGTACTTC,CSVEVREYYEQYF